This T cell receptor (beta chain) was observed in a study of shared clonotypes between healthy human individuals. Donors comprised healthy HIV-negative adults lacking recent acute infections or vaccinations. V lost 4 bases, J lost 6 bases, and 15 bases lay in between. The germline V gene has CDR1 MDHEN and CDR2 SYDVKM. The length of the CDR3 is 14 residues. TCRdb's copy holds only in-frame clones and misses some; the assay was immunoSEQ multiplex PCR. In the table there are over 1.4 million clones, around 97% of which are singletons. The clonotype comes from a man aged 25-45 years in good health. Sequenced: naive CD4+ T cells sorted from blood. Subset of the sample: CD45RA+ positively selected. The chain recombines TRBV28 with TRBJ1-2; D perhaps matches TRBD1 (5 bases). In nucleotides, the CDR3 is TGTGCCAGCAGTTACGCAGGGAAGACTCATGGCTACACCTTC. Amino acid sequence: CASSYAGKTHGYTF.